Listed below are T cell receptor beta chains from one sample, sequenced in a study of CD8 T cells in ankylosing spondylitis. TCRdb reanalysed the 5' RACE reads using MiXCR and keeps one entry per CDR3 protein. The sample has over 200,000 distinct CDR3 sequences; approximately 20% are singletons. Source material: blood, either unsorted or a sorted T cell fraction (not recorded which). These receptors were taken from a male donor with ankylosing spondylitis. Both conserved end residues are part of each CDR3. D genes are given only for firm matches. Size is stated for part of the rows, as once, few or many counts, or as a class when the clone is expanded.

CDR3 protein	CDR3 DNA	D gene	clone size	J gene	V gene
CASSLGSGPSSYEQYF	TGTGCCAGCAGTTTAGGTAGCGGGCCTAGCTCCTACGAGCAGTACTTC	TRBD2	many	TRBJ2-7	TRBV12-3/TRBV12-4
CATSTIHFGSGEAFF	TGTGCCACCAGCACCATACATTTTGGTTCGGGTGAAGCTTTCTTT	-	-	TRBJ1-1	TRBV15
CASSQLPGTGDGANVLTF	TGTGCCAGCAGTCAACTTCCCGGGACAGGGGACGGGGCCAACGTCCTGACTTTC	TRBD1	-	TRBJ2-6	TRBV27
CASSLYLTWEFYGYTF	TGCGCCAGCAGCCTATACCTGACATGGGAATTCTATGGCTACACCTTC	-	-	TRBJ1-2	TRBV5-1
CASSLLGVMTTDTQYF	TGTGCCAGCAGTTTATTGGGGGTTATGACTACAGATACGCAGTATTTT	-	-	TRBJ2-3	TRBV28
CASSPRQDTGELFF	TGTGCCAGCAGCCCTAGACAAGACACCGGGGAGCTGTTTTTT	-	-	TRBJ2-2	TRBV11-2
CASSLVGAGAYGYTF	TGTGCCAGCAGCTTAGTGGGTGCTGGGGCCTATGGCTACACCTTC	-	-	TRBJ1-2	TRBV7-9
CSLEREGGETQYF	TGCTCTTTAGAGCGGGAGGGCGGGGAGACCCAGTACTTC	TRBD2	few	TRBJ2-5	TRBV20-1
CASSPGTDTQYF	TGTGCCAGCAGCCCCGGCACAGATACGCAGTATTTT	-	-	TRBJ2-3	TRBV12-3/TRBV12-4
CAWTVTTNYGYTF	TGTGCCTGGACAGTGACTACTAACTATGGCTACACCTTC	-	-	TRBJ1-2	TRBV30
CASSGKGNEQFF	TGCGCCAGCAGCGGGAAGGGCAATGAGCAGTTCTTC	-	-	TRBJ2-1	TRBV4-1
CASSLFAGGPGNEQFF	TGTGCCAGCAGTTTATTCGCGGGAGGGCCCGGCAATGAGCAGTTCTTC	TRBD2	-	TRBJ2-1	TRBV12-3/TRBV12-4
CASSYEPNWGEQYF	TGTGCCAGCAGTTACGAGCCTAATTGGGGCGAGCAGTACTTC	-	-	TRBJ2-7	TRBV6-5
CASSGWEGMNTEAFF	TGTGCCAGCAGTGGCTGGGAGGGAATGAACACTGAAGCTTTCTTT	-	-	TRBJ1-1	TRBV25-1
CASSATGPWGDTQYF	TGTGCCAGCAGTGCGACAGGGCCCTGGGGGGATACGCAGTATTTT	TRBD1	-	TRBJ2-3	TRBV2
CASSLEEDLDVAKNIQYF	TGTGCCAGCAGCTTAGAGGAAGACCTAGACGTAGCCAAAAACATTCAGTACTTC	-	-	TRBJ2-4	TRBV11-2
CASSLTSQGYHEQYF	TGTGCCAGCAGTTTAACGTCACAGGGATACCACGAGCAGTACTTC	-	-	TRBJ2-7	TRBV28
CRAGTGFSDEQYF	TGCAGAGCCGGGACAGGGTTTTCCGACGAGCAGTACTTC	TRBD1	-	TRBJ2-7	TRBV20-1
CASSFGRGYTF	TGTGCCAGCAGTTTCGGAAGAGGCTACACCTTC	-	many	TRBJ1-2	TRBV12-3/TRBV12-4
CASSSWDRGFETQYF	TGTGCCAGCAGTTCGTGGGACAGGGGATTCGAGACCCAGTACTTC	TRBD1	many	TRBJ2-5	TRBV5-5
CASRARDRAPYEQYF	TGTGCCAGCAGGGCCCGGGACAGGGCACCCTACGAGCAGTACTTC	TRBD1	-	TRBJ2-7	TRBV6-1
CASSLLDRATDTQYF	TGTGCCAGCAGCTTACTCGACAGGGCCACAGATACGCAGTATTTT	TRBD1	few	TRBJ2-3	TRBV11-2
CASSREYSYEQYF	TGTGCCAGCAGTCGGGAATACTCCTACGAGCAGTACTTC	-	-	TRBJ2-7	TRBV12-3/TRBV12-4
CASSISVNTEAFF	TGTGCCAGTAGTATCTCAGTGAACACTGAAGCTTTCTTT	-	-	TRBJ1-1	TRBV19
CASSLLERSWDTQYF	TGTGCCAGCAGCTTACTCGAACGGAGCTGGGATACGCAGTATTTT	-	-	TRBJ2-3	TRBV7-9
CSARSGQGRRNTEAFF	TGCAGTGCTAGGAGCGGACAGGGGAGGCGAAACACTGAAGCTTTCTTT	TRBD1	-	TRBJ1-1	TRBV20-1
CASSPSLDEQYF	TGTGCCAGCAGCCCTTCTCTGGACGAGCAGTACTTC	-	few	TRBJ2-7	TRBV6-2/TRBV6-3
CASSLTGYRTGELFF	TGTGCCAGCAGCTTGACAGGGTATCGCACCGGGGAGCTGTTTTTT	TRBD1	few	TRBJ2-2	TRBV11-2
CASSYLGALEQYF	TGCGCCAGCAGCTACTTGGGAGCCCTCGAGCAGTACTTC	-	few	TRBJ2-7	TRBV5-1
CASRPGLAGETQYF	TGTGCCAGCAGACCAGGACTAGCGGGGGAGACCCAGTACTTC	TRBD2	-	TRBJ2-5	TRBV27
CSVVGYGIAQDTQYF	TGCAGCGTTGTGGGCTACGGGATAGCTCAAGATACGCAGTATTTT	-	-	TRBJ2-3	TRBV29-1
CASSLDPSNQPQHF	TGTGCCAGCAGCTTAGATCCAAGCAATCAGCCCCAGCATTTT	-	-	TRBJ1-5	TRBV7-9
CSARDPASASGLNEQFF	TGCAGTGCTAGAGATCCGGCGTCGGCTAGCGGGCTTAATGAGCAGTTCTTC	TRBD2	few	TRBJ2-1	TRBV20-1
CASSQSSGRDYEQYF	TGCGCCAGCAGCCAGTCTTCGGGCAGGGACTACGAGCAGTACTTC	-	few	TRBJ2-7	TRBV4-3
CASVTDSNNSPLHF	TGTGCTAGTGTTACCGACAGCAATAATTCACCCCTCCACTTT	-	-	TRBJ1-6	TRBV12-5
CASSLIAGTDSYEQYF	TGCGCCAGCAGCCTTATAGCGGGAACCGACTCCTACGAGCAGTACTTC	TRBD2	few	TRBJ2-7	TRBV4-1
CASSPVGGGYTF	TGTGCCAGCAGCCCAGTGGGGGGGGGCTACACCTTC	-	-	TRBJ1-2	TRBV27
CASSSGFSGELFF	TGTGCCAGCTCCAGTGGTTTTTCCGGGGAGCTGTTTTTT	-	-	TRBJ2-2	TRBV27
CASSLGSTEAFF	TGTGCCAGCAGCTTGGGGAGCACTGAAGCTTTCTTT	-	many	TRBJ1-1	TRBV7-8
CASSLWTGNTGELFF	TGTGCCAGCAGTCTATGGACAGGGAACACCGGGGAGCTGTTTTTT	TRBD1	-	TRBJ2-2	TRBV7-8
CASSLGHANYGYTF	TGTGCCAGCAGCCTAGGACATGCTAACTATGGCTACACCTTC	-	-	TRBJ1-2	TRBV6-1
CASSLTPGQSYEQYF	TGCGCCAGCAGCTTGACTCCGGGACAATCCTACGAGCAGTACTTC	-	many	TRBJ2-7	TRBV5-1
CASSYSSGILDGYTF	TGTGCCAGCAGTTACTCGAGTGGGATTTTGGATGGCTACACCTTC	-	many	TRBJ1-2	TRBV6-5
CASSWTLGAEAFF	TGTGCCAGCAGTTGGACATTGGGAGCTGAAGCTTTCTTT	-	-	TRBJ1-1	TRBV27
CASSQEGRDSGNTIYF	TGCGCCAGCAGCCAAGAGGGCCGCGACTCTGGAAACACCATATATTTT	-	few	TRBJ1-3	TRBV4-3
CASSPENTGELFF	TGCGCCAGCAGTCCAGAGAACACCGGGGAGCTGTTTTTT	-	many	TRBJ2-2	TRBV5-1
CASSPERSGRAYYNEQFF	TGTGCCAGCAGCCCCGAAAGGAGCGGGAGGGCGTACTACAATGAGCAGTTCTTC	TRBD2	-	TRBJ2-1	TRBV11-2
CASSDAWGYTF	TGTGCCAGCAGTGACGCCTGGGGCTACACCTTC	-	few	TRBJ1-2	TRBV12-3/TRBV12-4
CASSALGTTTGELFF	TGTGCCAGCAGTGCGCTCGGGACAACCACCGGGGAGCTGTTTTTT	-	-	TRBJ2-2	TRBV6-1
CASGSPGPDTQYF	TGTGCCAGCGGCTCCCCGGGCCCAGATACGCAGTATTTT	-	few	TRBJ2-3	TRBV4-2
CASGTGTDGYTF	TGTGCCAGCGGGACCGGGACTGATGGCTACACCTTC	-	few	TRBJ1-2	TRBV12-3/TRBV12-4
CASSIDPASYEQYF	TGTGCCAGTAGTATAGATCCCGCATCCTACGAGCAGTACTTC	-	-	TRBJ2-7	TRBV19
CASSTIWTGPNSPLHF	TGTGCCAGCAGCACCATCTGGACAGGCCCTAATTCACCCCTCCACTTT	TRBD1	-	TRBJ1-6	TRBV11-2
CATSDYAGQGLNTGELFF	TGTGCCACCAGTGACTATGCGGGACAGGGCCTGAACACCGGGGAGCTGTTTTTT	TRBD1	-	TRBJ2-2	TRBV24-1
CASSPAAGEPSQETQYF	TGTGCCAGCAGTCCAGCGGCAGGGGAGCCATCCCAAGAGACCCAGTACTTC	-	few	TRBJ2-5	TRBV7-9